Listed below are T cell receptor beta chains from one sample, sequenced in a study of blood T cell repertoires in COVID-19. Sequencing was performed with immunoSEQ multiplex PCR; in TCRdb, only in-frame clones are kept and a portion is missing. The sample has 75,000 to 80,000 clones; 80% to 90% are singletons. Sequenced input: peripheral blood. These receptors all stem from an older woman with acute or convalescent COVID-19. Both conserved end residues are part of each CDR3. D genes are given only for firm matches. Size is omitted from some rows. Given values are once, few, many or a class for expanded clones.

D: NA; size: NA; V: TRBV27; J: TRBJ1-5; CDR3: CASSLYRLNPNSNQPQHF; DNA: TGTGCCAGCAGTTTATACAGGCTAAATCCTAATAGCAATCAGCCCCAGCATTTT
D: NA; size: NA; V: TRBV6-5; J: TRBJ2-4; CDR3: CAIRRRQDVGIQYF; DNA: TGTGCCATCAGACGTAGACAGGACGTCGGCATTCAGTACTTC
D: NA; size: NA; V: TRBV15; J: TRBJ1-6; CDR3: CATSRDQGGGSPLHF; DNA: TGTGCCACCAGCAGAGATCAGGGAGGTGGGTCACCCCTCCACTTT
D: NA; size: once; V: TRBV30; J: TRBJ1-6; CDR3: CAWSGNRDSPLHF; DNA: TGTGCCTGGAGCGGAAACAGGGATTCACCCCTCCACTTT
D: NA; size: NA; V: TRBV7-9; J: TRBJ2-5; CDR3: CATGSQETQYF; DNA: TGTGCCACAGGGTCCCAAGAGACCCAGTACTTC
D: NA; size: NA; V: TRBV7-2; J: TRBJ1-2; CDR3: CASSLEWSTNYGYTF; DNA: TGTGCCAGCAGCTTAGAATGGAGCACTAACTATGGCTACACCTTC
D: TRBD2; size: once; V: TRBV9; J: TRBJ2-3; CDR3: CASSVGGDTQYF; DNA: TGTGCCAGCAGCGTGGGGGGGGATACGCAGTATTTT
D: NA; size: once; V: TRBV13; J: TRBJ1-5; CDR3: CASSFGKGGNQPQHF; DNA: TGTGCCAGCAGCTTTGGGAAGGGGGGCAATCAGCCCCAGCATTTT
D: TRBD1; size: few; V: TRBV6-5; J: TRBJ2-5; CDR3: CASRSEGQRQETQYF; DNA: TGTGCCAGCAGAAGTGAGGGACAGCGCCAAGAGACCCAGTACTTC
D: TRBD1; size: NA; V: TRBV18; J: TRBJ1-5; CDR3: CASSITGDSNQPQHF; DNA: TGTGCCAGCTCAATAACAGGGGACAGCAATCAGCCCCAGCATTTT
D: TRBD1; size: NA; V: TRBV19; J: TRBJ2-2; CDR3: CASSRTGPGQGRTGELFF; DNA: TGTGCCAGTAGTAGGACCGGACCCGGACAGGGACGGACCGGGGAGCTGTTTTTT
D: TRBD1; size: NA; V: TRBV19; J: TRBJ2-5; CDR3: CASSMAGGGETQYF; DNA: TGTGCCAGTAGTATGGCAGGGGGTGGTGAGACCCAGTACTTC
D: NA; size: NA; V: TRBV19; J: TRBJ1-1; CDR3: CASSKSARRFGGSEAFF; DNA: TGTGCCAGTAGTAAGTCGGCCAGGAGATTCGGGGGATCTGAAGCTTTCTTT
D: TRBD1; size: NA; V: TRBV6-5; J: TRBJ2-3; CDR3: CASRLPGQGGTQYF; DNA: TGTGCCAGCAGGCTCCCGGGACAGGGTGGTACGCAGTATTTT
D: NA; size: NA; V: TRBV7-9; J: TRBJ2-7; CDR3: CASSFDGSSYEQYF; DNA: TGTGCCAGCAGCTTTGACGGGAGCTCCTACGAGCAGTACTTC
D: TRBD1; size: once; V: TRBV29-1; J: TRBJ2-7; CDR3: CSVEVTGVLVQYF; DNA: TGCAGCGTTGAGGTGACAGGGGTCTTGGTGCAGTACTTC
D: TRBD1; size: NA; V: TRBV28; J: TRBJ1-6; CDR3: CASRRTGTSPLHF; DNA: TGTGCCAGCAGAAGGACAGGGACTTCACCCCTCCACTTT
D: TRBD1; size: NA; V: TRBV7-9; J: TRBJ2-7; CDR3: CASSLPGQGEQYF; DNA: TGTGCCAGCAGCCTACCGGGACAGGGAGAGCAGTACTTC
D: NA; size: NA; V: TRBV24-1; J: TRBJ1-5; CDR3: CATVGEPQPQHF; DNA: TGTGCCACCGTCGGGGAACCCCAGCCCCAGCATTTT
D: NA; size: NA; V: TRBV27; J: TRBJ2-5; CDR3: CASSLRTDKETQYF; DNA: TGTGCCAGCAGTTTAAGGACAGACAAGGAGACCCAGTACTTC
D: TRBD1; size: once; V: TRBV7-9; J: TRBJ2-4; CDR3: CASSTQGAGYIQYF; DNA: TGTGCCAGCAGCACTCAGGGGGCAGGGTACATTCAGTACTTC
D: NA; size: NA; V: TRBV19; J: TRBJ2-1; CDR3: CASTAKGGTGNPYEQFF; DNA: TGTGCCAGTACCGCCAAAGGGGGAACAGGAAACCCCTATGAGCAGTTCTTC
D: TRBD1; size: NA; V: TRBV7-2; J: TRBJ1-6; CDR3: CASSPDRGQNSPLHF; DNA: TGTGCCAGCAGCCCCGACAGGGGGCAGAATTCACCCCTCCACTTT
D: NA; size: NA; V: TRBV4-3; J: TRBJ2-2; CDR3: CASSQDPAGSTGELFF; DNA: TGCGCCAGCAGCCAAGATCCCGCAGGAAGCACCGGGGAGCTGTTTTTT
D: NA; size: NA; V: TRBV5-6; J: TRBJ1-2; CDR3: CASSLVLRTPTLYGYTF; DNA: TGTGCCAGCAGCTTGGTCCTAAGGACACCCACTTTATATGGCTACACCTTC
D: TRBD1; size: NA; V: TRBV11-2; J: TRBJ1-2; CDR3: CASRGTDDRGHSYTF; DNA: TGTGCCAGCAGGGGAACTGATGACAGGGGGCACAGCTACACCTTC
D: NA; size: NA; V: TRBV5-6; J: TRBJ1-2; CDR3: CASSLAGEGGGYTF; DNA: TGTGCCAGCAGCTTGGCCGGGGAAGGAGGGGGCTACACCTTC
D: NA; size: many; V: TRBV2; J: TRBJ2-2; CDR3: CASKKGQSANTGELFF; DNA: TGTGCCAGCAAAAAGGGGCAGTCTGCGAACACCGGGGAGCTGTTTTTT
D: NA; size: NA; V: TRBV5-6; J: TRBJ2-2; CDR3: CASSLGAANTGELFF; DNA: TGTGCCAGCAGCTTGGGAGCCGCGAACACCGGGGAGCTGTTTTTT
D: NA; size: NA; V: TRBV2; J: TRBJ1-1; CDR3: CASSDRGGNTEAFF; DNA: TGTGCCAGCAGTGACCGGGGAGGGAACACTGAAGCTTTCTTT
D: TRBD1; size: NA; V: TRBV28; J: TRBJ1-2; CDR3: CASNNLNRGEGYTF; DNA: TGTGCCAGCAATAATCTAAACAGGGGGGAAGGCTACACCTTC
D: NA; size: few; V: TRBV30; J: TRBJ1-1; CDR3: CAWSVQVEAFF; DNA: TGTGCCTGGAGTGTACAGGTTGAAGCTTTCTTT
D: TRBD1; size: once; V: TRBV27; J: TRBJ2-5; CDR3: CASSYRGQGGQTQYF; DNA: TGTGCCAGCAGCTACAGGGGGCAGGGTGGACAGACCCAGTACTTC
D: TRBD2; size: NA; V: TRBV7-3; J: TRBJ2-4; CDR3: CASSFSGGAGNIQYF; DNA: TGTGCCAGCAGCTTTAGCGGGGGGGCCGGAAACATTCAGTACTTC
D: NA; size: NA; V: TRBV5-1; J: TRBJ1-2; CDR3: CASSLQRGLNYGYTF; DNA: TGCGCCAGCAGCTTGCAGCGCGGACTGAACTATGGCTACACCTTC
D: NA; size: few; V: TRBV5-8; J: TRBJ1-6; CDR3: CASSFRGSALHF; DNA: TGTGCCAGCAGCTTCCGGGGTTCGGCCCTCCACTTT
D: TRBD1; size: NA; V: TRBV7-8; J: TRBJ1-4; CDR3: CASSRTTTGWRSEKLFF; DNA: TGTGCCAGCAGCCGAACCACGACAGGGTGGAGGAGTGAAAAACTGTTTTTT
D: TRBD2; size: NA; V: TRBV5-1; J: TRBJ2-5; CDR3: CASSLAASGGMETQYF; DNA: TGCGCCAGCAGCTTGGCGGCTAGCGGGGGGATGGAGACCCAGTACTTC
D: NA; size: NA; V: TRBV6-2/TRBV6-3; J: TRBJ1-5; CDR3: CASSFEGRPQHF; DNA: TGTGCCAGCAGTTTTGAAGGGAGGCCCCAGCATTTT
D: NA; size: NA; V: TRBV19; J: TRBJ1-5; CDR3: CASSILFSGGNQPQHF; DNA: TGTGCCAGTAGTATTTTGTTTTCAGGCGGCAATCAGCCCCAGCATTTT
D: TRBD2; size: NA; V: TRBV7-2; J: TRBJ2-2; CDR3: CASSPRAGANTGELFF; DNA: TGTGCCAGCAGCCCCAGGGCGGGGGCGAACACCGGGGAGCTGTTTTTT
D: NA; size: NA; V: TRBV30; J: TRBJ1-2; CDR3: CAWSSDTPGGYGYTF; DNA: TGTGCCTGGAGCAGCGACACCCCCGGGGGCTATGGCTACACCTTC
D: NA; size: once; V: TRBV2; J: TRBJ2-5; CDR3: CASSRETQYF; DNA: TGTGCCAGCAGCCGAGAGACCCAGTACTTC
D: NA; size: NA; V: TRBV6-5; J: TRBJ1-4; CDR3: CASSRGHPRREKLFF; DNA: TGTGCCAGCAGTCGAGGACATCCTCGACGCGAAAAACTGTTTTTT
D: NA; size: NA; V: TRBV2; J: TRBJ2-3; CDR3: CASSEGAATDTQYF; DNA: TGTGCCAGCAGTGAGGGGGCGGCCACAGATACGCAGTATTTT
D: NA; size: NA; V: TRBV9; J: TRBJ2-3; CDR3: CASSPWGSVTDTQYF; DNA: TGTGCCAGCAGCCCTTGGGGTAGCGTCACAGATACGCAGTATTTT
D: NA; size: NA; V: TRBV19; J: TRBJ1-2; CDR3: CASSISLSAPPGDYGYTF; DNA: TGTGCCAGTAGTATAAGTTTGTCTGCACCTCCCGGAGACTATGGCTACACCTTC
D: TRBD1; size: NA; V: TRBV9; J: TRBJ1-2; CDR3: CASSVADRAHGYTF; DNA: TGTGCCAGCAGCGTTGCTGACAGGGCTCATGGCTACACCTTC
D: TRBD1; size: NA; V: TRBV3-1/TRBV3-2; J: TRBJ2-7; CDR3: CASSSRDRGAYEQYF; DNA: TGTGCCAGCAGCTCCCGGGACAGGGGGGCCTACGAGCAGTACTTC
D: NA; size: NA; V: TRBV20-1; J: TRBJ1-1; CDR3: CSASGQENTEAFF; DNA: TGCAGTGCTAGTGGGCAGGAAAACACTGAAGCTTTCTTT
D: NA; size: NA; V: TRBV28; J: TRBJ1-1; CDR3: CASSRGSRVEAFF; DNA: TGTGCCAGCAGTAGGGGGAGCAGAGTGGAAGCTTTCTTT